The rows below give T cell receptor beta chains drawn from one sample of a study of identifying expanded T cells in peripheral blood. Assay: immunoSEQ multiplex PCR; the TCRdb copy retains only in-frame clones and omits some. The table lists 90,000 to 100,000 clones, roughly 90% of them singletons. The sequenced sample consisted of blood. The receptor source for this set is a person between 18 and 69 years old in good health. Each CDR3 is given with its conserved first and last residue. The D gene is left open where the match is weak. Clone size is shown for a subset of rows, as once, few, many or a class of expanded clone.

TRBJ2-2 - TRBV10-3 TRBD2 TGTGCCATCCGAGGGACTAGCGGTACCGGGGAGCTGTTTTTT CAIRGTSGTGELFF
TRBJ2-7 - TRBV11-1 - TGTGCCAGCAGCTTAGAATTCTACGAGCAGTACTTC CASSLEFYEQYF
TRBJ1-2 - TRBV5-1 - TGCGCCAGCAGCCCCTCCCAGGGTATCGATGGCTACACCTTC CASSPSQGIDGYTF
TRBJ2-5 - TRBV30 - TGTGCCTGGACTCAGACAGGAGAAGAGACCCAGTACTTC CAWTQTGEETQYF
TRBJ1-2 - TRBV6-1 - TGTGCCAGCAGTGAAGGTTGGCAGAACTATGGCTACACCTTC CASSEGWQNYGYTF
TRBJ1-5 - TRBV7-2 - TGTGCCAGCAGCTTATTTGGACTGGGCAATCAGCCCCAGCATTTT CASSLFGLGNQPQHF
TRBJ2-6 - TRBV9 TRBD2 TGTGCCAGCAGCCCGCTAGCGGTCTCTGGTGGGGCCAACGTCCTGACTTTC CASSPLAVSGGANVLTF
TRBJ2-5 - TRBV9 - TGTGCCAGCAGCGCGCCCCTGGGGGAGACCCAGTACTTC CASSAPLGETQYF
TRBJ1-3 - TRBV19 TRBD1 TGTGCCAGTAGTCTTCTTTCGACAGGGACTGGAAACACCATATATTTT CASSLLSTGTGNTIYF
TRBJ1-1 - TRBV30 - TGTGCCTGGAACGAGGGGCTGAACACTGAAGCTTTCTTT CAWNEGLNTEAFF
TRBJ1-2 - TRBV6-6 TRBD1 TGTGCCAGCAGTGTACAGGGGGCGCGCGGCTACACCTTC CASSVQGARGYTF
TRBJ2-7 - TRBV6-5 TRBD1 TGTGCCAGCAGTCTCAGACAGGGGACCCTCTACGAGCAGTACTTC CASSLRQGTLYEQYF
TRBJ2-5 - TRBV29-1 - TGCAGCGTTTCTCCCCGCCGGGGTTGGCAGCGAAAAGAGACCCAGTACTTC CSVSPRRGWQRKETQYF
TRBJ2-3 - TRBV7-6 TRBD2 TGTGCCAGCAGCCAACTAGCGGGAGGGCCAGATACGCAGTATTTT CASSQLAGGPDTQYF
TRBJ2-7 - TRBV7-9 TRBD2 TGTGCCAGCACGGCGGGAGAGGTCTACGAGCAGTACTTC CASTAGEVYEQYF
TRBJ2-1 - TRBV9 - TGTGCCAGCAGCGTAGCTGGGGACACCTACAATGAGCAGTTCTTC CASSVAGDTYNEQFF
TRBJ2-3 - TRBV10-2 - TGCGCCAGCAGTGACCGACACCATACCACAGATACGCAGTATTTT CASSDRHHTTDTQYF
TRBJ2-5 once TRBV18 - TGTGCCAGCTCACCACCGTGGCAACAAGAGACCCAGTACTTC CASSPPWQQETQYF
TRBJ1-1 once TRBV7-3 - TGTGCCAGCAGCTTAATTCCTGGACAGCCGAACACTGAAGCTTTCTTT CASSLIPGQPNTEAFF
TRBJ1-2 few TRBV5-1 - TGCGCCAGCCAGGACGCTAACTATGGCTACACCTTC CASQDANYGYTF
TRBJ2-7 once TRBV6-1 - TGTGCCAGCAGAGTCGGCGGAGGGACCTACGAGCAGTACTTC CASRVGGGTYEQYF
TRBJ2-1 once TRBV1 - TGCACCAGCAGCCAAGACGGTTTTCTGTGCGGGGGCCTAGACAATGAGCAGTTCTTC CTSSQDGFLCGGLDNEQFF
TRBJ1-1 - TRBV6-1 - TGTGCCAGCAGTGAATTTAGGGGGACTGAAGCTTTCTTT CASSEFRGTEAFF
TRBJ2-5 - TRBV30 - TGTGCCTGGAGTGTAAGCAAGCCGGGGGGCGAGACCCAGTACTTC CAWSVSKPGGETQYF
TRBJ2-7 - TRBV19 TRBD2 TGTGCCAGAACTAGCGGGAGTTACGAGCAGTACTTC CARTSGSYEQYF
TRBJ2-5 - TRBV14 TRBD2 TGTGCCAGCAGCCGCGGGACTAGCGGATGGGGGACCCAGTACTTC CASSRGTSGWGTQYF
TRBJ1-2 - TRBV5-1 - TGCGCCAGCAGCTTGACAGGAGCTAACTATGGCTACACCTTC CASSLTGANYGYTF
TRBJ2-2 - TRBV5-1 - TGCGCCAGCAGCATCCCTGGACTCCCCGACGGGGAGCTGTTTTTT CASSIPGLPDGELFF
TRBJ2-7 once TRBV19 TRBD1 TGTGCCAGTAGTAGACAGGGGGACTCCTACGAGCAGTACTTC CASSRQGDSYEQYF
TRBJ1-2 - TRBV9 TRBD1 TGTGCCAGCAGCGAAAGGGACAGCTATGGCTACACCTTC CASSERDSYGYTF
TRBJ2-2 - TRBV13 - TGTGCCAGCAGCGACGCCTGGCCGGGGGACACCGGGGAGCTGTTTTTT CASSDAWPGDTGELFF
TRBJ2-6 - TRBV5-4 - TGTGCCAGCAGCGATCACTCAAGGGGTGCTGGGGCCAACGTCCTGACTTTC CASSDHSRGAGANVLTF
TRBJ2-7 - TRBV6-1 TRBD1 TGTGCCAGCGGAACCCGGGACAGGGGCCACGAGCAGTACTTC CASGTRDRGHEQYF
TRBJ1-1 - TRBV14 TRBD1 TGTGCCAGCAGCAACCTCAGGGGGCTGTCAGCTTTCTTT CASSNLRGLSAFF
TRBJ1-5 - TRBV19 - TGTGCCAGTAGTATAGGCGTAAGCAATCAGCCCCAGCATTTT CASSIGVSNQPQHF
TRBJ1-4 - TRBV9 TRBD1 TGTGCCAGCAGCCCCAGGGGGTCGAATGAAAAACTGTTTTTT CASSPRGSNEKLFF
TRBJ1-3 - TRBV13 - TGTGCCAGCAGCTTAGGCCTGGCAGGGCCCTCTGGAAACACCATATATTTT CASSLGLAGPSGNTIYF
TRBJ2-5 once TRBV7-3 TRBD1 TGTGCCAGCAGCTTCACAGGGGGGGAGACCCAGTACTTC CASSFTGGETQYF
TRBJ1-5 - TRBV4-1 - TGCGCCAGCAGCCAATTGGGGGTTCCCAATCAGCCCCAGCATTTT CASSQLGVPNQPQHF
TRBJ1-4 - TRBV7-2 - TGTGCCAGCAGCTTAATGGGGGGCCGCGATGAAAAACTGTTTTTT CASSLMGGRDEKLFF
TRBJ2-7 - TRBV7-2 - TGTGCCAGCAGCTTAAGCTCAGGGGGGAGATACGAGCAGTACTTC CASSLSSGGRYEQYF
TRBJ2-7 - TRBV11-3 - TGTGCCAGCAGCCGTAATCGGAGACTAGGATCCTACGAGCAGTACTTC CASSRNRRLGSYEQYF
TRBJ2-1 - TRBV5-1 TRBD1 TGCGCCAGCAGTCGACAGGGGACGAACAATGAGCAGTTCTTC CASSRQGTNNEQFF
TRBJ2-2 - TRBV2 TRBD1 TGTGCCTCGGGGATTCGGACAGGGTCAATTTCGTCAACCGGGGAGCTGTTTTTT CASGIRTGSISSTGELFF
TRBJ1-4 - TRBV7-2 - TGTGCCAGCAGCTTTAAATTACAGTCTTTCCTGAATGAAAAACTGTTTTTT CASSFKLQSFLNEKLFF
TRBJ2-2 - TRBV7-6 TRBD1 TGTGCCAGCAGCTTAGTTGTGACAGGGGTCGGGGAGCTGTTTTTT CASSLVVTGVGELFF
TRBJ2-5 - TRBV18 - TGTGCCAGCTCACCACGTCTGGGTCAGGGGATGGAGACCCAGTACTTC CASSPRLGQGMETQYF
TRBJ2-5 once TRBV19 - TGTGCCAGTAGTATTGACAGCTTCGGCCAAGAGACCCAGTACTTC CASSIDSFGQETQYF
TRBJ1-2 - TRBV7-9 - TGTGCCAGCAGCGGGGACCCCCGTAACTATGGCTACACCTTC CASSGDPRNYGYTF
TRBJ2-5 - TRBV12-5 - TGTGCTAGTGGTTTGGGGACCTCCGGCCAAGAGACCCAGTACTTC CASGLGTSGQETQYF
TRBJ1-1 - TRBV6-1 - TGTGCCAGCCGATGGACCCTTGAAGCTTTCTTT CASRWTLEAFF
TRBJ1-3 - TRBV5-1 - TGCGCCAGCAGCCCTGGGGGTGGGACCCCCTCTGGAAACACCATATATTTT CASSPGGGTPSGNTIYF
TRBJ2-5 - TRBV6-5 - TGTGCCAGCAGTTACTCGAGTCTTGCAGAACAAGAGACCCAGTACTTC CASSYSSLAEQETQYF
TRBJ1-1 - TRBV19 - TGTGCCAGTAGTATAGGTGGGGTTATGAACACTGAAGCTTTCTTT CASSIGGVMNTEAFF